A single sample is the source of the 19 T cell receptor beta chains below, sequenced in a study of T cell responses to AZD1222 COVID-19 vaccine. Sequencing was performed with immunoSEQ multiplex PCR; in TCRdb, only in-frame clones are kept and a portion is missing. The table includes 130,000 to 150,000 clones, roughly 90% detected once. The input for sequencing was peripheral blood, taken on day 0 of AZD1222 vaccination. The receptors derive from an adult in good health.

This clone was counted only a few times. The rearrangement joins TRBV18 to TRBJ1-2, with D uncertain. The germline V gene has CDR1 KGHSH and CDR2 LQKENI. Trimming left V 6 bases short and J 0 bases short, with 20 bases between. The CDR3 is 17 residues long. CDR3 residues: CASSKMAAKQTNYGYTF. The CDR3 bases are TGTGCCAGCTCCAAGATGGCGGCGAAACAGACTAACTATGGCTACACCTTC. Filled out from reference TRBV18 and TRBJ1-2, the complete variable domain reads NAGVMQNPRHLVRRRGQEARLRCSPMKGHSHVYWYRQLPEEGLKFMVYLQKENIIDESGMPKERFSAEFPKEGPSILRIQQVVRGDSAAYFCASSKMAAKQTNYGYTFGSGTRLTVV.

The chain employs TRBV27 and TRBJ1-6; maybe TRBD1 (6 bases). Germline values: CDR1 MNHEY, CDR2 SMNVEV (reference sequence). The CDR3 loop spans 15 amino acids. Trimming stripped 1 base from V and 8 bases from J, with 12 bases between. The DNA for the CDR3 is TGTGCCAGCAGTTTATGGGGGGGCACCTATTCACCCCTCCACTTT. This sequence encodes CASSLWGGTYSPLHF.

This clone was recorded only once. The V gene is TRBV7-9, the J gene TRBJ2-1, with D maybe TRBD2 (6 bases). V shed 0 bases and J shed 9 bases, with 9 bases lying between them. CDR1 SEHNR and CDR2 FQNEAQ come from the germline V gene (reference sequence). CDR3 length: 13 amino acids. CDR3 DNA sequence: TGTGCCAGCAGCTTAGCGGGAGGTATTGAGCAGTTCTTC. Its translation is CASSLAGGIEQFF.

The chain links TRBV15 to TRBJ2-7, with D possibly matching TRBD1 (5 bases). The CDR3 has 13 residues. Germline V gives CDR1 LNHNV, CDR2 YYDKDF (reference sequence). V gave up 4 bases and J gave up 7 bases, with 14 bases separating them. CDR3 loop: CATSIRGFREQYF. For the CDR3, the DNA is TGTGCCACCAGCATAAGGGGTTTTAGGGAGCAGTACTTC.

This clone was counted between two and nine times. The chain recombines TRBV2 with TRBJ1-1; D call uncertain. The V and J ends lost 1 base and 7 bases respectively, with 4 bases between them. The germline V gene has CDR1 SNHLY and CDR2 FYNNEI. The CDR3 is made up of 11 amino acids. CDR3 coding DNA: TGTGCCAGCAGTGAAGGGAGTGAAGCTTTCTTT. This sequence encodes CASSEGSEAFF. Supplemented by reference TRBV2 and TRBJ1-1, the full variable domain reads EPEVTQTPSHQVTQMGQEVILRCVPISNHLYFYWYRQILGQKVEFLVSFYNNEISEKSEIFDDQFSVERPDGSNFTLKIRSTKLEDSAMYFCASSEGSEAFFGQGTRLTVV.

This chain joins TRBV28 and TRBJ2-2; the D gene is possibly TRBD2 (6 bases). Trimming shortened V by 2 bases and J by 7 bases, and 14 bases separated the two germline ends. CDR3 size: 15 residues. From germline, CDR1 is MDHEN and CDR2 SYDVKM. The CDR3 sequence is CASSLIPPGGGELFF. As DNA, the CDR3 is TGTGCCAGCAGTTTAATCCCCCCCGGGGGCGGGGAGCTGTTTTTT. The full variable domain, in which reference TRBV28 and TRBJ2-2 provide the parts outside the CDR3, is DVKVTQSSRYLVKRTGEKVFLECVQDMDHENMFWYRQDPGLGLRLIYFSYDVKMKEKGDIPEGYSVSREKKERFSLILESASTNQTSMYLCASSLIPPGGGELFFGEGSRLTVL.

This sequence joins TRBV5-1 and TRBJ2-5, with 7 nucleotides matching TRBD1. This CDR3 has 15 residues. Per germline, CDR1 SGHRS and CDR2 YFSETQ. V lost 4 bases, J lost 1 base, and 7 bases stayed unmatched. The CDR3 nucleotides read TGCGCCAGCAGCATAGGGACAGCTATCCAAGAGACCCAGTACTTC. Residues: CASSIGTAIQETQYF.

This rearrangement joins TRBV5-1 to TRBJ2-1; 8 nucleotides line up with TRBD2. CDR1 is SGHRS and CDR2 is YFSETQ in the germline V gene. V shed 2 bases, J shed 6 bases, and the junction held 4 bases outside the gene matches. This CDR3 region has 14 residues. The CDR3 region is CASSLRSGSNEQFF. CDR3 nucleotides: TGCGCCAGCAGCTTACGGAGCGGGAGCAATGAGCAGTTCTTC.

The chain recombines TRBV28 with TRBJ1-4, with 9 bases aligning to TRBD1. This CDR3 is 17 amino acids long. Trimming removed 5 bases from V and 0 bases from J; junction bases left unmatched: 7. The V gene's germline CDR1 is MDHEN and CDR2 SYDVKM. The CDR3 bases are TGTGCCAGCAGTCTCTTCGGACAGGGGACAACTAATGAAAAACTGTTTTTT. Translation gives CASSLFGQGTTNEKLFF.

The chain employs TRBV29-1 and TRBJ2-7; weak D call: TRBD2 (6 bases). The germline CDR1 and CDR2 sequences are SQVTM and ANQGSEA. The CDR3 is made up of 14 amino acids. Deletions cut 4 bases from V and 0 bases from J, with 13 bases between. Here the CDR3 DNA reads TGCAGCGTTGGACGGCGGGGCCCCTCCTACGAGCAGTACTTC. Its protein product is CSVGRRGPSYEQYF.

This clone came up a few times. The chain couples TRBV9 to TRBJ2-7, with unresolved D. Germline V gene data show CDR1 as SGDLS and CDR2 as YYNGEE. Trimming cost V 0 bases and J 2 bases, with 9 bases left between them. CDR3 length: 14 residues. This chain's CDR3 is CASSVGVAAYEQYF. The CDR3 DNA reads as TGTGCCAGCAGCGTAGGGGTGGCTGCCTACGAGCAGTACTTC.

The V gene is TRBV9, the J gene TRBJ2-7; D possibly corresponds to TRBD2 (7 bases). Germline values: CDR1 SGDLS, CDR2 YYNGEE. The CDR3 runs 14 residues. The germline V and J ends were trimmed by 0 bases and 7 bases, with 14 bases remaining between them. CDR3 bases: TGTGCCAGCAGCGTAGGAGGGGGGGCAAGGGAGCAGTACTTC. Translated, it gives CASSVGGGAREQYF.

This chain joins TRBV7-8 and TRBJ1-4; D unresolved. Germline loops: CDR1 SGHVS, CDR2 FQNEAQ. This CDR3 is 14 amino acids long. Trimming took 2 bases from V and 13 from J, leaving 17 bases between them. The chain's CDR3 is CASSLWRQGGGLFF. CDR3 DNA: TGTGCCAGCAGCTTATGGCGCCAAGGTGGTGGACTGTTTTTT.

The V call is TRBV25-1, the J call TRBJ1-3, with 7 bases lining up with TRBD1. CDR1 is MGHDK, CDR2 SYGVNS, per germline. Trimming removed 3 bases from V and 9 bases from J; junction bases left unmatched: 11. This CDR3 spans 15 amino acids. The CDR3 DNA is TGTGCCAGCAGTGATACTAAACAGGGGTCAGCCACCATATATTTT. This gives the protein CASSDTKQGSATIYF.

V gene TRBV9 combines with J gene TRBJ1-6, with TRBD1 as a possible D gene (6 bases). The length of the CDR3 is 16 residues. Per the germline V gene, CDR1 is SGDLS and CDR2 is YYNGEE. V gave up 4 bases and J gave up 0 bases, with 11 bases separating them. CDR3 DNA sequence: TGTGCCAGCAGCCTCGGACAGAGCTCCTATAATTCACCCCTCCACTTT. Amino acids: CASSLGQSSYNSPLHF.

CDR3 bases: TGTGCCAGCAGTGACTCAGGGTCTGGGGCCAACGTCCTGACTTTC. Its protein is CASSDSGSGANVLTF. V gene TRBV6-4 combines with J gene TRBJ2-6; D ambiguous. The V and J ends lost 0 bases and 1 base respectively, with 4 bases between them. CDR3 size: 15 residues. The germline V gene encodes CDR1 MRHNA and CDR2 SNTAGT.

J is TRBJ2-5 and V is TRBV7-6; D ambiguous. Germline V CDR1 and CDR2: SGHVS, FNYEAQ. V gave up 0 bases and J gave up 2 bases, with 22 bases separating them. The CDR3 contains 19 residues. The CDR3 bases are TGTGCCAGCAGCTTAGCGCTAAAAGGGTCGGCGGCAGCTCAAGAGACCCAGTACTTC. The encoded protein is CASSLALKGSAAAQETQYF.

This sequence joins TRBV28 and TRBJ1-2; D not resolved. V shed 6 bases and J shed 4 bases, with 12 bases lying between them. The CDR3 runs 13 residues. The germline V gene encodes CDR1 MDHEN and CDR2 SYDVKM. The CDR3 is CASRPRTVYGYTF. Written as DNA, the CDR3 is TGTGCCAGCAGACCAAGGACCGTCTATGGCTACACCTTC.

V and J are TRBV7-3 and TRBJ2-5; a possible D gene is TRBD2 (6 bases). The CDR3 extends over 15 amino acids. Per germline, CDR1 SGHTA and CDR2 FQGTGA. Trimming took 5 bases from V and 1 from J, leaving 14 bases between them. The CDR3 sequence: CASSQNSGVQETQYF. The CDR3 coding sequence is TGTGCCAGCAGCCAAAATAGCGGAGTCCAAGAGACCCAGTACTTC.